The next 16 T cell receptor beta chains were all read from a single sample in a study of cytomegalovirus exposure and HLA in healthy donors. The PCR made use of 60 Vbeta and 13 Jbeta primers. Clones were sequenced by immunoSEQ multiplex PCR, and TCRdb holds only the in-frame ones, with some missing. The top ten hold roughly 4.2% of the sample, which has 90,000 or so clones, roughly 75% seen once. The sequencing sample was made of PBMCs. All receptors derive from a man between 60 and 75 years old in good health and CMV-seronegative.

This clone was counted only a few times. CDR3 nucleotides: TGTGCCAGCACCCCCCCCGCTAACTATGGCTACACCTTC. Translation gives CASTPPANYGYTF. The genes are TRBV7-9 and TRBJ1-2; D is unclear. Germline assignment: CDR1 SEHNR and CDR2 FQNEAQ (reference sequence). The CDR3 has 13 amino acids. Deletions cut 7 bases from V and 0 bases from J, with 9 bases between.

This clone was detected ten times or more. V is TRBV7-9 and J is TRBJ1-6; D is perhaps TRBD1 (6 bases). The V gene's germline CDR1 is SEHNR and CDR2 FQNEAQ (reference sequence). There are 17 residues in the CDR3. V was pared by 3 bases and J by 2 bases, with 14 bases between. The CDR3 region has the DNA TGTGCCAGCAGCTTGGGGGCAGGGCAGCCCTATAATTCACCCCTCCACTTT. It yields the protein CASSLGAGQPYNSPLHF.

The chain couples TRBV7-8 to TRBJ1-6, with D uncertain. Germline V lookup: CDR1 SGHVS, CDR2 FQNEAQ. This CDR3 contains 17 residues. Deletions cut 1 base from V and 0 bases from J, with 10 bases between. CDR3 nucleotide sequence: TGTGCCAGCAGCTTAGGACGGTGGAGCTCCTATAATTCACCCCTCCACTTT. Protein sequence: CASSLGRWSSYNSPLHF. The whole variable domain, remainder taken from reference TRBV7-8 and TRBJ1-6, is GAGVSQSPRYKVAKRGQDVALRCDPISGHVSLFWYQQALGQGPEFLTYFQNEAQLDKSGLPSDRFFAERPEGSVSTLKIQRTQQEDSAVYLCASSLGRWSSYNSPLHFGNGTRLTVT.

The genes are TRBV10-3 and TRBJ2-3; 9 positions agree with TRBD2. Unmatched junction bases numbered 9, after V lost 7 bases and J lost 4 bases. This CDR3 spans 15 amino acids. Germline V gene lookup returns CDR1 ENHRY and CDR2 SYGVKD. For the CDR3, the DNA is TGTGCCATCACGGCGGGGGGGCGTCCCTCAGATACGCAGTATTTT. Protein sequence: CAITAGGRPSDTQYF.

This clone showed up just a few times. V is TRBV7-8 and J is TRBJ2-3, with a tentative D call TRBD2 (5 bases). V lost 10 bases, J lost 2 bases, and 16 bases lay in between. The V gene's germline CDR1 is SGHVS and CDR2 FQNEAQ. This CDR3 is 14 amino acids long. The CDR3 sequence is CANHCEGVTDTQYF. The CDR3 nucleotides are TGTGCCAACCACTGTGAGGGAGTCACAGATACGCAGTATTTT.

The rearrangement joins TRBV2 to TRBJ1-1; no clear D. V was shortened by 4 bases and J by 3 bases, with 12 bases between the two germline ends. The CDR3 covers 14 residues. Germline-derived CDR1 and CDR2 are SNHLY and FYNNEI. The CDR3 nucleotides read TGTGCCAGCAGTGCCCCGGGTATGTACACTGAAGCTTTCTTT. Its translation is CASSAPGMYTEAFF.

The rearrangement uses TRBV7-8 and TRBJ2-7; TRBD2 matches at 10 bases. The CDR3 sequence is 13 residues long. Per the germline V gene, CDR1 is SGHVS and CDR2 is FQNEAQ. The trim removed 6 bases at V and 4 bases at J, leaving 3 bases unmatched. CDR3 sequence (DNA): TGTGCCAGCAGTTATAGCGGGGGGTACGAGCAGTACTTC. Protein sequence: CASSYSGGYEQYF. Supplemented by reference TRBV7-8 and TRBJ2-7, the full variable domain reads GAGVSQSPRYKVAKRGQDVALRCDPISGHVSLFWYQQALGQGPEFLTYFQNEAQLDKSGLPSDRFFAERPEGSVSTLKIQRTQQEDSAVYLCASSYSGGYEQYFGPGTRLTVT.

The chain is built from TRBV6-6 and TRBJ2-6; weak D call: TRBD1 (6 bases). The CDR3 length is 14 residues. V lost 6 bases and J lost 4, with 10 bases in between. Germline V gene lookup returns CDR1 MNHNY and CDR2 SVGAGI (reference sequence). DNA for the CDR3: TGTGCCAGCAGCACAGGGACCGGGGCCAACGTCCTGACTTTC. It specifies CASSTGTGANVLTF.

The chain links TRBV6-1 to TRBJ1-5; no clear D. This CDR3 is 13 amino acids long. Germline V lookup: CDR1 MNHNS, CDR2 SASEGT. The CDR3 bases are TGTGTCGTGGAGGACTATAGCAATCAGCCCCAGCATTTT. This translates into CVVEDYSNQPQHF.

The DNA for the CDR3 is TGTGCCACCAGCAGGTCCAACATGGTATCTTTCTTT. As protein: CATSRSNMVSFF. This chain joins TRBV15 and TRBJ1-1; D gene ambiguous. Germline V gene data show CDR1 as LNHNV and CDR2 as YYDKDF (reference sequence). The CDR3 runs to 12 residues. Trimming took off 3 bases at V and 12 bases at J, with 14 bases between the two ends.

The chain combines TRBV6-6 with TRBJ2-5; TRBD1 aligns across 9 bases. The J call is doubtful: the DNA matches TRBJ2-7 better. The germline gives CDR1 MNHNY, CDR2 SVGAGI (reference sequence). The CDR3 covers 14 residues. CDR3 sequence (DNA): TGTGCCAGCAGCCGGGACAGGGCCTCCTACGAGCAGTACTTC. Amino acid sequence: CASSRDRASYEQYF.

Here the CDR3 DNA reads TGTGCCAGCAGTGCCCCCCGGGGTAGGGGCAATCAGCCCCAGCATTTT. Its translation is CASSAPRGRGNQPQHF. This chain uses TRBV2 with TRBJ1-5; the D is unclear. Germline assignment: CDR1 SNHLY and CDR2 FYNNEI. Between the trimmed V and J ends, which lost 4 bases and 2 bases, there was a span of 15 bases. The CDR3 runs to 16 residues.

The gene calls are TRBV19 and TRBJ1-5; 11 nucleotides align to TRBD1. The V gene's germline CDR1 is LNHDA and CDR2 SQIVND (reference sequence). This CDR3 region has 16 residues. V was pared by 4 bases and J by 7 bases, with 9 bases of the junction left unmatched. The CDR3 region is CASSRLGQGVGQPQHF. The CDR3 nucleotides are TGTGCCAGTAGTAGGCTGGGACAGGGGGTCGGGCAGCCCCAGCATTTT.

Concerning this clone itself: Within the sample, other DNA sequences also encode this same CDR3. The V call is TRBV30, the J call TRBJ1-2; TRBD1 matches 10 bases. Per the germline V gene, CDR1 is GTSNPN and CDR2 is SVGIG (reference sequence). The CDR3 has 13 residues. With V trimmed by 2 bases and J by 8 bases, 5 bases remained unmatched. The CDR3 spells CAWSPDRGDGYTF. The CDR3 coding sequence is TGTGCCTGGAGTCCGGACAGGGGGGACGGCTACACCTTC. Using reference TRBV30 and TRBJ1-2 for the parts outside the CDR3, the full variable domain is SQTIHQWPATLVQPVGSPLSLECTVEGTSNPNLYWYRQAAGRGLQLLFYSVGIGQISSEVPQNLSASRPQDRQFILSSKKLLLSDSGFYLCAWSPDRGDGYTFGSGTRLTVV.

Remarks on this clone: Relative to the germline gene, one junction end is altered; a read error may explain this. The V call is TRBV7-9, the J call TRBJ1-2; 11 nucleotides match TRBD1. The CDR3 consists of 16 residues. The germline gives CDR1 SEHNR, CDR2 FQNEAQ (reference sequence). CDR3 DNA: TGTTCCAGCAGCCGCCCCGGGACAGGGGGAAATTATGGCTACACCTTC. This codes for CSSSRPGTGGNYGYTF.

The rearrangement uses TRBV9 and TRBJ2-1; no reliable D call. This CDR3 is built from 13 residues. V lost 3 bases, J lost 8 bases, and 12 bases lay in between. CDR1 and CDR2 (germline): SGDLS, YYNGEE. The CDR3 coding sequence is TGTGCCAGCAGCGAAACACCAAACCATGAGCAGTTCTTC. It yields the protein CASSETPNHEQFF.